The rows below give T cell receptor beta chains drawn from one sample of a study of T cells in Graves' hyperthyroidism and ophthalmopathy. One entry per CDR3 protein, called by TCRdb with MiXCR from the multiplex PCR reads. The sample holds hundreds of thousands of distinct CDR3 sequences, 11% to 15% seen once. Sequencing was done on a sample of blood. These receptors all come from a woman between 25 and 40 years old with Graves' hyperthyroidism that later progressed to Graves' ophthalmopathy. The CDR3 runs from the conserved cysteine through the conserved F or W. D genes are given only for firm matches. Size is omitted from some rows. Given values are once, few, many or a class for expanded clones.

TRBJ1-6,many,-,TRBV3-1,TGTGCCAGCAGTGCTGGACTGCGGAATTCACCCCTCCACTTT,CASSAGLRNSPLHF
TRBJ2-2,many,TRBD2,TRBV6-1,TGTGCCGGCGGACTAGCGGGGGGAAGGGCCGGGGAGCTGTTTTTT,CAGGLAGGRAGELFF
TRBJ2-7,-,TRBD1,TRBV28,TGTGCCAGCAGTTCCGGACAGGACACAACTAACGAGCAGTACTTC,CASSSGQDTTNEQYF
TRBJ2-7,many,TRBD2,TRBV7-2,TGTGCCAGCAGCCCTTGGACTAGCGGGTCGGGCTACGAGCAGTACTTC,CASSPWTSGSGYEQYF
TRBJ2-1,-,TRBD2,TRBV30,TGTGCCTGGAGGTCCGGGACTAGCGTGTCCAATGAGCAGTTCTTC,CAWRSGTSVSNEQFF
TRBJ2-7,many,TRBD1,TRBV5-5,TGTGCCAGCAGCCCTGGGACAGGACGGTCCTACGAGCAGTACTTC,CASSPGTGRSYEQYF
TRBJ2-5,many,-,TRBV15,TGTGCCACCCTGTCGTTAGACGGCGACCAAGAGACCCAGTACTTC,CATLSLDGDQETQYF
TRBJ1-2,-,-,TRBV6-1,TGTGCCAGCAGTGAAGCGAATTGGGGGAAAGGCTACACCTTC,CASSEANWGKGYTF
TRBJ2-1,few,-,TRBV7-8,TGTGCCAGCAGCTTAGTGTTGGCCAACAATGAGCAGTTCTTC,CASSLVLANNEQFF
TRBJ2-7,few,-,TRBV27,TGTGCCAGCAGTTTGACCCGAGGGCTAGGGGAGCAGTACTTC,CASSLTRGLGEQYF
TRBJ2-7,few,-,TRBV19,TGTGCCAGTACCCGGGACGGAGGAGCCTACGAGCAGTACTTC,CASTRDGGAYEQYF
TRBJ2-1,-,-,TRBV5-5,TGTGCCAGCAGCTTGGACCCAGCGAAACAGTTCTTC,CASSLDPAKQFF
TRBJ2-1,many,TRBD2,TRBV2,TGTGCCAGCAGATTTACTAGCGGGAGGGCGGGTGAGCAGTTCTTC,CASRFTSGRAGEQFF
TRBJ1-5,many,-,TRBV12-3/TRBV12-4,TGTGCCAGCAGTTTTTTAGCCGGCAATCAGCCCCAGCATTTT,CASSFLAGNQPQHF
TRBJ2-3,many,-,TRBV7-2,TGTGCCAGCAGCTCCCATCTCAGGGGTGCCACAGATACGCAGTATTTT,CASSSHLRGATDTQYF
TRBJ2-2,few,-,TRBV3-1,TGTGCCAGCAGCCAAGGTGGCGTCGGCGGGGAGCTGTTTTTT,CASSQGGVGGELFF
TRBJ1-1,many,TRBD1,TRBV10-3,TGTGCCATCAGCGGACAGGGGGCGCGGAACACTGAAGCTTTCTTT,CAISGQGARNTEAFF
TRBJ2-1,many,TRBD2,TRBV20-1,TGCAGTGCTAGGGGACTAGCGGGAGAGTTTGATGAGCAGTTCTTC,CSARGLAGEFDEQFF
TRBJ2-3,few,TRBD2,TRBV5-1,TGCGCCAGCGGACTAGCGGGAGTATCAGATACGCAGTATTTT,CASGLAGVSDTQYF
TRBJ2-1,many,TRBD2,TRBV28,TGTGCCAGCAGGCGGGAGAAAGGAGCATCCTACAATGAGCAGTTCTTC,CASRREKGASYNEQFF
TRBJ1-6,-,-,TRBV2,TGTGCCAGCAGTGATTCGTTCAGAATACGGAACTCACCCCTCCACTTT,CASSDSFRIRNSPLHF
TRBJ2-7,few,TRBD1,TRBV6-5,TGTGCCAGCAGTTACTCTAGGGCTCAGGGGGCCTACGAGCAGTACTTC,CASSYSRAQGAYEQYF
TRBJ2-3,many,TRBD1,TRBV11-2,TGTGCCAGCAGCGGATACAGGGGTGAGGGATCAGATACGCAGTATTTT,CASSGYRGEGSDTQYF
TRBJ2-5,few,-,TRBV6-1,TGTGCCAGCGCGTATGTTCGGGGACAAGAGACCCAGTACTTC,CASAYVRGQETQYF
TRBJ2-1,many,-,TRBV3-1,TGTGCCAGCAGCCAAGAGATTTTGTACAATGAGCAGTTCTTC,CASSQEILYNEQFF
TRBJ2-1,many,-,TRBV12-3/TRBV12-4,TGTGCCAGCAGTTTTAGTGGAGAACCGTACAATGAGCAGTTCTTC,CASSFSGEPYNEQFF
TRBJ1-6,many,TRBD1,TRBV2,TGTGCCAGCAGCGCAGCCTCCGGGACAGGATTTTCACCCCTCCACTTT,CASSAASGTGFSPLHF
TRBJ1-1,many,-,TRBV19,TGTGCCAGTAGCCCCGGACGGTTTAACACTGAAGCTTTCTTT,CASSPGRFNTEAFF
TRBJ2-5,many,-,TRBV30,TGTGCCTGGGGGGGGGAGACCCAGTACTTC,CAWGGETQYF
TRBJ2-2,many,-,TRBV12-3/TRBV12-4,TGTGCCAGCAGTCCACACACGAACACCGGGGAGCTGTTTTTT,CASSPHTNTGELFF